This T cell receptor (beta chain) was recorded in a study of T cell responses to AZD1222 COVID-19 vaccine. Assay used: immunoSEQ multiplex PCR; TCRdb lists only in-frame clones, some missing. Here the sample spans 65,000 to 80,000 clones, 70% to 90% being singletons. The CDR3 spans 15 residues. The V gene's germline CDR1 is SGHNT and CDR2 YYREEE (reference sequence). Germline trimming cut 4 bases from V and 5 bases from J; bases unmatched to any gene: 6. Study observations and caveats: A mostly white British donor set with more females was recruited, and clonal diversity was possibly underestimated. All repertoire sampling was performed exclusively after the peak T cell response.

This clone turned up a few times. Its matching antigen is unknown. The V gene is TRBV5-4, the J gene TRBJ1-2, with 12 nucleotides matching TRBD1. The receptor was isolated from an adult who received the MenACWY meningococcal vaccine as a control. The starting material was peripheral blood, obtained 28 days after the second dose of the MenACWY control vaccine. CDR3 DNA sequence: TGTGCCAGCAGCCCGGGACAGGGGGCAAGTTATGGCTACACCTTC. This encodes CASSPGQGASYGYTF. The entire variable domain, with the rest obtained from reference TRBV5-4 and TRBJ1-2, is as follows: ETGVTQSPTHLIKTRGQQVTLRCSSQSGHNTVSWYQQALGQGPQFIFQYYREEENGRGNFPPRFSGLQFPNYSSELNVNALELDDSALYLCASSPGQGASYGYTFGSGTRLTVV.